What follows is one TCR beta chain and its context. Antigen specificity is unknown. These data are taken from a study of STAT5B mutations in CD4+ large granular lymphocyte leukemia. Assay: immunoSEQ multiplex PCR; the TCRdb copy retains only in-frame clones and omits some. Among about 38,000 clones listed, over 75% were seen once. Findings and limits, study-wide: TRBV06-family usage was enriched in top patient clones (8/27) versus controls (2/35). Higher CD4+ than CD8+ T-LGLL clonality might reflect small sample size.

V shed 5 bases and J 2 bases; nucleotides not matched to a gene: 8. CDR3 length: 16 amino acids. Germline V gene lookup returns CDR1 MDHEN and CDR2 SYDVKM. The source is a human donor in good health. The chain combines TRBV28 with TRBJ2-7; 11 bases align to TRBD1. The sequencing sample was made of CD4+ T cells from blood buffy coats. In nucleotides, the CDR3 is TGTGCCAGCAGTCCTATCGGACAGGGGGCTACCTACGAGCAGTACTTC. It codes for CASSPIGQGATYEQYF. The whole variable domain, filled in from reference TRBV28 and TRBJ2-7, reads DVKVTQSSRYLVKRTGEKVFLECVQDMDHENMFWYRQDPGLGLRLIYFSYDVKMKEKGDIPEGYSVSREKKERFSLILESASTNQTSMYLCASSPIGQGATYEQYFGPGTRLTVT.